Listed below are T cell receptor beta chains from one sample, sequenced in a study of cytomegalovirus exposure and HLA in healthy donors. Only in-frame clones appear in the TCRdb table, and some are missing; sequencing was by immunoSEQ multiplex PCR. The sample yields approximately 210,000 clones, about four fifths seen once. Sequencing used PBMCs. These receptors all come from a man between 18 and 35 years old in good health and CMV-seronegative. CDR3s include the opening cysteine and the closing phenylalanine or tryptophan. The order of the fields is CDR3 length, D gene, J gene, V gene, clone size, CDR3 DNA, CDR3 protein. A D gene is named only where the DNA matches it firmly. Clone size is given for some rows only: seen once, a few or many times, or a class if the clone is expanded.

len: 13
d_gene: .
j_gene: TRBJ1-3
v_gene: TRBV10-2
abundance: once
CDR3nt: TGCGCCACCACTCCGGAGGGGTTAAACACCATATATTTT
CDR3aa: CATTPEGLNTIYF

len: 13
d_gene: .
j_gene: TRBJ1-5
v_gene: TRBV5-4
abundance: .
CDR3nt: TGTGCCAGCAGCTTGGGAGAGGTGGGGCCCCAGCATTTT
CDR3aa: CASSLGEVGPQHF

len: 13
d_gene: .
j_gene: TRBJ1-2
v_gene: TRBV6-5
abundance: .
CDR3nt: TGTGCCAGCAGCAACAGGGCCGGCTATGGCTACACCTTC
CDR3aa: CASSNRAGYGYTF

len: 16
d_gene: .
j_gene: TRBJ2-7
v_gene: TRBV2
abundance: .
CDR3nt: TGTGCCAGCACCCCCAGACTGGGGGGTTTCGGGTACGAGCAGTACTTC
CDR3aa: CASTPRLGGFGYEQYF

len: 18
d_gene: .
j_gene: TRBJ2-3
v_gene: TRBV10-1
abundance: few
CDR3nt: TGCGCCAGCAGTGAGTCGAAACAGACGATTACTAGCACAGATACGCAGTATTTT
CDR3aa: CASSESKQTITSTDTQYF

len: 13
d_gene: .
j_gene: TRBJ2-7
v_gene: TRBV7-3
abundance: .
CDR3nt: TGTGCCAGCAGCTTAAGCCCGGGTGGGGAGCAGTACTTC
CDR3aa: CASSLSPGGEQYF

len: 16
d_gene: TRBD2
j_gene: TRBJ2-3
v_gene: TRBV5-1
abundance: few
CDR3nt: TGCGCCAGCAGCTGGGGACTAGCGGTTGGCACAGATACGCAGTATTTT
CDR3aa: CASSWGLAVGTDTQYF

len: 12
d_gene: .
j_gene: TRBJ1-6
v_gene: TRBV2
abundance: .
CDR3nt: TGTGCCAGCAGTACTTTGGGCTCACCCCTCCACTTT
CDR3aa: CASSTLGSPLHF

len: 15
d_gene: TRBD2
j_gene: TRBJ2-7
v_gene: TRBV7-6
abundance: .
CDR3nt: TGTGCCAGCAGCTCCCGACTAGCGGGAGTAGAAGAGCAGTACTTC
CDR3aa: CASSSRLAGVEEQYF

len: 14
d_gene: TRBD1
j_gene: TRBJ1-5
v_gene: TRBV28
abundance: .
CDR3nt: TGTGCCAGCACCCCTCAGGGGGGCCATCAGCCCCAGCATTTT
CDR3aa: CASTPQGGHQPQHF

len: 18
d_gene: .
j_gene: TRBJ2-6
v_gene: TRBV9
abundance: .
CDR3nt: TGTGCCAGCAGCGCCGGGGTCAGACCTACCTCTGGGGCCAACGTCCTGACTTTC
CDR3aa: CASSAGVRPTSGANVLTF

len: 14
d_gene: TRBD2
j_gene: TRBJ2-1
v_gene: TRBV28
abundance: .
CDR3nt: TGTGCCAGCACCGTAGCGGGGGCCTACAATGAGCAGTTCTTC
CDR3aa: CASTVAGAYNEQFF

len: 18
d_gene: TRBD2
j_gene: TRBJ2-3
v_gene: TRBV5-1
abundance: .
CDR3nt: TGCGCCAGCAGCTTGGGTGACGTTCGAGCGGGGGTCACAGATACGCAGTATTTT
CDR3aa: CASSLGDVRAGVTDTQYF

len: 15
d_gene: .
j_gene: TRBJ1-3
v_gene: TRBV5-4
abundance: .
CDR3nt: TGTGCCAGCAGCTCACCTTACGGCTCTGGAAACACCATATATTTT
CDR3aa: CASSSPYGSGNTIYF

len: 15
d_gene: TRBD2
j_gene: TRBJ2-5
v_gene: TRBV29-1
abundance: .
CDR3nt: TGCAGCGTCTACGGACTAGCGGGTCCCCGGGAGACCCAGTACTTC
CDR3aa: CSVYGLAGPRETQYF

len: 16
d_gene: TRBD2
j_gene: TRBJ2-1
v_gene: TRBV27
abundance: .
CDR3nt: TGTGCCAGCAGTGGCTCTAGCGGGATACTCTACAATGAGCAGTTCTTC
CDR3aa: CASSGSSGILYNEQFF

len: 13
d_gene: .
j_gene: TRBJ2-7
v_gene: TRBV29-1
abundance: .
CDR3nt: TGCAGCGTTGCCAGGAAAGTCTCCTACGAGCAGTACTTC
CDR3aa: CSVARKVSYEQYF

len: 15
d_gene: TRBD1
j_gene: TRBJ2-5
v_gene: TRBV4-3
abundance: few
CDR3nt: TGCGCCAGCAGCCTCTGGGACAGGGGGGGAGAGACCCAGTACTTC
CDR3aa: CASSLWDRGGETQYF

len: 15
d_gene: .
j_gene: TRBJ1-1
v_gene: TRBV7-6
abundance: .
CDR3nt: TGTGCCAGCAGCTTGACGCAGAGCGTGAACACTGAAGCTTTCTTT
CDR3aa: CASSLTQSVNTEAFF

len: 13
d_gene: TRBD1
j_gene: TRBJ1-2
v_gene: TRBV4-3
abundance: .
CDR3nt: TGCGCCAGCAGCCAAGATGGCACAGGGGCTCGGACCTTC
CDR3aa: CASSQDGTGARTF

len: 14
d_gene: TRBD1
j_gene: TRBJ2-7
v_gene: TRBV7-3
abundance: .
CDR3nt: TGTGCCAGCAGCCTCGGGACAGGACCCTACGAGCAGTACTTC
CDR3aa: CASSLGTGPYEQYF

len: 15
d_gene: .
j_gene: TRBJ1-1
v_gene: TRBV28
abundance: few
CDR3nt: TGTGCCAGCAGGCTACCGAGCGGTGGGAACACTGAAGCTTTCTTT
CDR3aa: CASRLPSGGNTEAFF

len: 15
d_gene: TRBD1
j_gene: TRBJ2-7
v_gene: TRBV6-5
abundance: few
CDR3nt: TGTGCCAGCGACGATCCGGGACAGGGTCCCTACGAGCAGTACTTC
CDR3aa: CASDDPGQGPYEQYF

len: 17
d_gene: .
j_gene: TRBJ2-7
v_gene: TRBV7-9
abundance: .
CDR3nt: TGTGCCAGCAGCATACCGGAAACTTCGGGACTCCACTACGAGCAGTACTTC
CDR3aa: CASSIPETSGLHYEQYF

len: 12
d_gene: .
j_gene: TRBJ1-2
v_gene: TRBV29-1
abundance: few
CDR3nt: TGCAGCGTTGCGACAGGAGAGTATGGCTACACCTTC
CDR3aa: CSVATGEYGYTF

len: 14
d_gene: TRBD1
j_gene: TRBJ1-3
v_gene: TRBV5-1
abundance: few
CDR3nt: TGCGCCAGCAGCTTAGGACAGGGCGGAAACACCATATATTTT
CDR3aa: CASSLGQGGNTIYF

len: 9
d_gene: .
j_gene: TRBJ2-2
v_gene: TRBV29-1
abundance: .
CDR3nt: TGCAGCCCGGCCGGGGAGCTGTTTTTT
CDR3aa: CSPAGELFF

len: 15
d_gene: TRBD2
j_gene: TRBJ2-7
v_gene: TRBV6-6
abundance: few
CDR3nt: TGTGCCAGTGGATCCTCCGGGACTATCTCCTACGAGCAGTACTTC
CDR3aa: CASGSSGTISYEQYF

len: 14
d_gene: TRBD1
j_gene: TRBJ2-7
v_gene: TRBV5-1
abundance: .
CDR3nt: TGCGCCAGCAGCTCAAGACAGGGGGGGTACGAGCAGTACTTC
CDR3aa: CASSSRQGGYEQYF

len: 15
d_gene: TRBD1
j_gene: TRBJ2-5
v_gene: TRBV27
abundance: once
CDR3nt: TGTGCCAGCAGTTTAGACAGGGCGACCCAAGAGACCCAGTACTTC
CDR3aa: CASSLDRATQETQYF

len: 12
d_gene: TRBD1
j_gene: TRBJ2-1
v_gene: TRBV7-9
abundance: once
CDR3nt: TGTGCCAGCAGCGTCACAGGGGATGAGCAGTTCTTC
CDR3aa: CASSVTGDEQFF

len: 17
d_gene: .
j_gene: TRBJ1-4
v_gene: TRBV7-8
abundance: .
CDR3nt: TGTGCCAGCAGCCCACTTATCCGACAGACAACTAATGAAAAACTGTTTTTT
CDR3aa: CASSPLIRQTTNEKLFF

len: 19
d_gene: .
j_gene: TRBJ2-6
v_gene: TRBV29-1
abundance: .
CDR3nt: TGCAGCGTTGAAGAAAGGCCGGGACACAGCAGCTCTGGGGCCAACGTCCTAACTTTC
CDR3aa: CSVEERPGHSSSGANVLTF

len: 15
d_gene: TRBD1
j_gene: TRBJ2-5
v_gene: TRBV6-1
abundance: .
CDR3nt: TGTGCCAGCAGAACCGGGACAGGGGGCCAAGAGACCCAGTACTTC
CDR3aa: CASRTGTGGQETQYF

len: 15
d_gene: .
j_gene: TRBJ1-5
v_gene: TRBV5-1
abundance: .
CDR3nt: TGCGCCAGCAGCTTGTCGGACCCGGGAAATCAGCCCCAGCATTTT
CDR3aa: CASSLSDPGNQPQHF

len: 15
d_gene: .
j_gene: TRBJ1-6
v_gene: TRBV19
abundance: once
CDR3nt: TGTGCCAGTAGCCCAAGCGACAGGTATAATTCACCCCTCCACTTT
CDR3aa: CASSPSDRYNSPLHF

len: 14
d_gene: .
j_gene: TRBJ1-4
v_gene: TRBV5-1
abundance: .
CDR3nt: TGCGCCAGCAGCTTGAGGCAGGGTGGTGAAAAACTGTTTTTT
CDR3aa: CASSLRQGGEKLFF

len: 17
d_gene: .
j_gene: TRBJ2-7
v_gene: TRBV12-5
abundance: few
CDR3nt: TGTGCTAGTGGTTTGGTACTCGGCAGGGTTGTTTCCTACGAGCAGTACTTC
CDR3aa: CASGLVLGRVVSYEQYF

len: 13
d_gene: .
j_gene: TRBJ2-7
v_gene: TRBV6-1
abundance: .
CDR3nt: TGTGCCAGCAGCTGGGACACCCCGAGCGAGCAGTACTTC
CDR3aa: CASSWDTPSEQYF

len: 13
d_gene: .
j_gene: TRBJ2-5
v_gene: TRBV29-1
abundance: .
CDR3nt: TGCAGCGTTGAAGCCAGGCTAGCGGAGACCCAGTACTTC
CDR3aa: CSVEARLAETQYF

len: 14
d_gene: .
j_gene: TRBJ1-3
v_gene: TRBV27
abundance: .
CDR3nt: TGTGCCAGCAGTTTACGCGAGACTGGAAACACCATATATTTT
CDR3aa: CASSLRETGNTIYF

len: 16
d_gene: .
j_gene: TRBJ2-7
v_gene: TRBV7-8
abundance: .
CDR3nt: TGTGCCAGCAGCACTCGGGACTTCCAGATTGCCTACGAGCAGTACTTC
CDR3aa: CASSTRDFQIAYEQYF

len: 13
d_gene: .
j_gene: TRBJ1-2
v_gene: TRBV2
abundance: .
CDR3nt: TGTGCCAGCAGTGAAACGGACATCGTACCCCTCACCTTC
CDR3aa: CASSETDIVPLTF

len: 16
d_gene: .
j_gene: TRBJ2-1
v_gene: TRBV19
abundance: .
CDR3nt: TGTGCCAGTAGTATAGTTACGGCTAGAGTCCACAATGAGCAGTTCTTC
CDR3aa: CASSIVTARVHNEQFF

len: 15
d_gene: TRBD2
j_gene: TRBJ2-7
v_gene: TRBV28
abundance: .
CDR3nt: TGTGCCAGCACCCTTAGCGGGCTAACATCCTACGAGCAGTACTTC
CDR3aa: CASTLSGLTSYEQYF

len: 18
d_gene: TRBD2
j_gene: TRBJ2-7
v_gene: TRBV19
abundance: .
CDR3nt: TGTGCCAGTAGTATAGGAGCCGTGGGTAGCGGGGCCCCCTACGAGCAGTACTTC
CDR3aa: CASSIGAVGSGAPYEQYF